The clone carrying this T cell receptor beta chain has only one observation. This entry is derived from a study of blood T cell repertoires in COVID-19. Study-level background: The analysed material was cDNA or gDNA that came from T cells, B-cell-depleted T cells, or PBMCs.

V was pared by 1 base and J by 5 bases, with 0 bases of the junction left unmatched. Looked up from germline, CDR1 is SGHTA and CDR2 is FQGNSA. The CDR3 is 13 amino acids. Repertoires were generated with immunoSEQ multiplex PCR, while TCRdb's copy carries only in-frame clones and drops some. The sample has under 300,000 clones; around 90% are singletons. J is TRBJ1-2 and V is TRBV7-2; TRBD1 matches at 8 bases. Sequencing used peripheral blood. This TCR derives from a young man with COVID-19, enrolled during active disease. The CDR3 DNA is TGTGCCAGCAGCTTAGGACAGGGGTATGGCTACACCTTC. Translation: CASSLGQGYGYTF. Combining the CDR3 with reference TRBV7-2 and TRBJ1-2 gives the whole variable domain GAGVSQSPSNKVTEKGKDVELRCDPISGHTALYWYRQSLGQGLEFLIYFQGNSAPDKSGLPSDRFSAERTGGSVSTLTIQRTQQEDSAVYLCASSLGQGYGYTFGSGTRLTVV.